The 14 T cell receptor beta chains below all came from one sample that was sequenced in a study of cytomegalovirus exposure and HLA in healthy donors. This PCR relied on a set of 60 Vbeta primers and 13 Jbeta primers. The data were produced by immunoSEQ multiplex PCR, yet TCRdb's version contains in-frame clones alone and is incomplete. The sample has 100,000 or so clones, approximately 82% seen once. The sequencing sample was made of PBMCs. Receptors were obtained from a man in his forties in good health and CMV-seropositive.

The chain combines TRBV19 with TRBJ1-2; the match to TRBD1 covers 9 bases. The V gene end was trimmed by 7 bases and the J gene end by 2 bases; junction bases not matched to a gene: 5. Germline V gene lookup returns CDR1 LNHDA and CDR2 SQIVND (reference sequence). This CDR3 region has 14 residues. CDR3 coding DNA: TGTGCCAGTACCTCCGACAGGGGGAACTATGGCTACACCTTC. Its translation: CASTSDRGNYGYTF.

V usage is TRBV6-5 and J usage is TRBJ1-2, with D uncertain. CDR1 and CDR2 (germline): MNHEY, SVGAGI. V lost 2 bases, J lost 8 bases, and 12 bases lay in between. This CDR3 spans 13 amino acids. The CDR3 reads CASSYNSMRGYTF. Written as DNA, the CDR3 is TGTGCCAGCAGTTACAACTCTATGCGGGGCTACACCTTC.

The gene calls are TRBV29-1 and TRBJ2-1, with D tentatively TRBD2 (6 bases). Germline values: CDR1 SQVTM, CDR2 ANQGSEA. V was pared by 6 bases and J by 1 base, with 10 bases between. The CDR3 runs to 13 residues. The CDR3 sequence is CSVLGTSYNEQFF. The CDR3 region has the DNA TGCAGCGTGCTTGGGACTTCCTACAATGAGCAGTTCTTC.

The V gene is TRBV4-2, the J gene TRBJ1-5; maybe TRBD1 (5 bases). Germline CDR1 LGHNA, CDR2 YNFKEQ. This CDR3 is 12 amino acids long. V was shortened by 0 bases and J by 9 bases, with 6 bases between the two germline ends. The CDR3 protein is CASSQDQGPQHF. DNA of the CDR3: TGTGCCAGCAGCCAAGATCAGGGGCCCCAGCATTTT.

V usage is TRBV7-2 and J usage is TRBJ1-2, with D tentatively TRBD1 (5 bases). Germline CDR1 is SGHTA and CDR2 is FQGNSA. V was cut by 3 bases and J by 2 bases, with 10 bases left in between. The CDR3 has 14 residues. This CDR3 is CASSLSSGNYGYTF. The CDR3 DNA follows: TGTGCCAGCAGCTTGTCTTCAGGGAACTATGGCTACACCTTC.

This clone was found a few times. The gene calls are TRBV4-1 and TRBJ2-3; D unclear. Trimming pared 8 bases from V and 8 bases from J, leaving 8 bases between. Germline loops: CDR1 MGHRA, CDR2 YSYEKL. CDR3 size: 10 residues. The CDR3 here is CASPVATQYF. The CDR3, as DNA: TGCGCCAGCCCCGTAGCTACGCAGTATTTT.

The V call is TRBV7-8, the J call TRBJ2-7; D may be TRBD1 (5 bases). V lost 2 bases to trimming and J lost 0 bases, with 8 bases between them. The germline gives CDR1 SGHVS, CDR2 FQNEAQ. The length of the CDR3 is 14 residues. CDR3 region: CASSLRQFSYEQYF. CDR3 sequence (DNA): TGTGCCAGCAGCTTAAGACAGTTCTCCTACGAGCAGTACTTC.

The chain combines TRBV9 with TRBJ1-2, with D tentatively TRBD1 (6 bases). CDR3 length: 13 amino acids. V was pared by 0 bases and J by 7 bases, with 10 bases between. Germline V gene data show CDR1 as SGDLS and CDR2 as YYNGEE. This CDR3 reads CASSVEGVGGYTF. The CDR3 nucleotides are TGTGCCAGCAGCGTAGAGGGGGTAGGTGGCTACACCTTC.

J is TRBJ1-4 and V is TRBV2; unclear D gene. The CDR3 extends over 14 amino acids. Deletions cut 4 bases from V and 3 bases from J, with 9 bases between. Germline-derived CDR1 and CDR2 are SNHLY and FYNNEI. For the CDR3, the DNA is TGTGCCAGCAGTGGAGGCCAGTCTAATGAAAAACTGTTTTTT. It encodes CASSGGQSNEKLFF.

This chain joins TRBV2 and TRBJ2-5; TRBD2 matches 14 bases. V was pared by 4 bases and J by 5 bases, with 0 bases of the junction left unmatched. The CDR3 totals 14 residues. From germline, CDR1 is SNHLY and CDR2 FYNNEI. The CDR3, as DNA: TGTGCCAGCAGTGGGACTAGCGGGAGGGAGACCCAGTACTTC. This gives the protein CASSGTSGRETQYF.

V and J are TRBV14 and TRBJ2-7; a possible D gene is TRBD1 (5 bases). The CDR3 spans 13 residues. Trimming removed 2 bases at V and 6 bases at J, with 11 bases between. Germline V lookup: CDR1 SGHDN, CDR2 FVKESK. For the CDR3, the DNA is TGTGCCAGCAGCCAACCAGGGTTGGGCGAGCAGTACTTC. Translation: CASSQPGLGEQYF.

This rearrangement joins TRBV7-2 to TRBJ2-1; 7 positions match TRBD2. Looked up from germline, CDR1 is SGHTA and CDR2 is FQGNSA. CDR3 length: 16 amino acids. Losses at the gene ends were 2 bases for V and 2 bases for J; bases not matched to a gene: 6. The CDR3 nucleotides are TGTGCCAGCAGCTTACCTCGGACTAGTACCTACAATGAGCAGTTCTTC. It encodes CASSLPRTSTYNEQFF.

The rearrangement uses TRBV6-4 and TRBJ1-2; D perhaps matches TRBD1 (6 bases). Trimming removed 8 bases at V and 2 bases at J, with 15 bases between. Germline V gene sequence: CDR1 MRHNA, CDR2 SNTAGT. CDR3 length: 14 residues. DNA for the CDR3: TGTGCCAGCCGTCCAGGGGTCGGGAACTATGGCTACACCTTC. It specifies CASRPGVGNYGYTF.

This clone was recorded only once. The chain's CDR3 is CASSLGLGAFLRAYF. In DNA, the CDR3 is TGTGCCAGCAGCTTAGGGCTGGGGGCCTTCCTACGTGCGTACTTC. This chain joins TRBV7-2 and TRBJ2-7; TRBD1 might be the D (6 bases). Germline loops: CDR1 SGHTA, CDR2 FQGNSA. The CDR3 is 15 amino acids. The germline V and J ends were trimmed by 1 base and 12 bases, with 22 bases remaining between them.